Listed below are T cell receptor beta chains from one sample, sequenced in a study of T-cell memory formation after mild COVID-19. A single record per CDR3 protein comes from TCRdb applying MiXCR to the 5' RACE reads. The data contain 560,000 or so distinct CDR3 sequences, about 18% of them singletons. Sample: PBMCs or a T cell subset sorted from them (not recorded which). These receptors were obtained from an adult woman who had mild COVID-19 (a few samples of this study predate the infection). Cell type and time point are not known. Each CDR3 is given without its conserved first and last residue.

TRBJ2-7,TRBV13,ASSLGPASSYEQY
TRBJ1-3,TRBV15,ATSPDRGRNTIY
TRBJ2-2,TRBV4-1,ASSSRDKNTGELF
TRBJ2-1,TRBV10-3,AISEGGVGGRSSYNEQF
TRBJ2-5,TRBV5-4,ASSLERRQETQY
TRBJ1-1,TRBV9,ASSSRGGMGTEAF
TRBJ2-7,TRBV7-8,ASSLAPGDLYEQY
TRBJ2-5,TRBV7-9,ASSEPPSGGKETQY
TRBJ2-1,TRBV7-3,ASSIAGEAKGEQF
TRBJ2-1,TRBV3-1,ASSQVLVAEQF
TRBJ2-2,TRBV7-9,ASSLWDGGTGELF
TRBJ2-1,TRBV25-1,ASSESGTVYNEQF